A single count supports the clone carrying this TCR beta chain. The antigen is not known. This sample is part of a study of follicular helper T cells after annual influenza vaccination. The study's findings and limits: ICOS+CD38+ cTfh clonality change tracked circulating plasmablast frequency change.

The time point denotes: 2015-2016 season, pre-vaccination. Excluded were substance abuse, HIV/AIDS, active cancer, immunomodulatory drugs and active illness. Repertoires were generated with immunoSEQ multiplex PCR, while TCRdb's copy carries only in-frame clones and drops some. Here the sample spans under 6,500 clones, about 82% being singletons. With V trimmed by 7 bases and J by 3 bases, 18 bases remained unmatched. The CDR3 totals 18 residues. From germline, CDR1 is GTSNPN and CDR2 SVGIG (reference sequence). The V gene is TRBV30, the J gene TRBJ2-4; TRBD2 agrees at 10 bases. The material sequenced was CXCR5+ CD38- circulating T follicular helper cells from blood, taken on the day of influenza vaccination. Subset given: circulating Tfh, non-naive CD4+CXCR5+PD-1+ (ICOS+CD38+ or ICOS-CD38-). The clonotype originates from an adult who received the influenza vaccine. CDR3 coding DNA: TGTGCCTTATTAAGGGCTAGCGGGAGTGGGGGGGGCAAAAACATTCAGTACTTC. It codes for CALLRASGSGGGKNIQYF.